This T cell receptor (beta chain) came from a study of identical twins. TCRdb processed the 5' RACE reads anew with MiXCR; each CDR3 protein has one entry. The data hold about 530,000 distinct CDR3 sequences, with 20% to 25% observed a single time. The CDR3 spans 15 residues. V was shortened by 4 bases and J by 5 bases, with 18 bases between the two germline ends. Germline V gene data show CDR1 as SQVTM and CDR2 as ANQGSEA. Study-wide results and limits: Diverse VJ usage suggested most zero-insertion clonotypes were not invariant T cells.

Regarding this clonotype: The antigen remains undetermined.

In addition, the sample was reused for a study of yellow fever vaccine responses in identical twins.

V and J are TRBV29-1 and TRBJ2-1; tentatively, D is TRBD1 or TRBD2 (5 bases each). Sequencing used CD4+ T cells sorted from blood. This receptor was identified in a young woman in good health. CDR3 sequence (DNA): TGCAGCGTTGTAGGAGCGTTAGGGACCAACAATGAGCAGTTCTTC. It is translated as CSVVGALGTNNEQFF.